These 4 T cell receptor beta chains came from one sample sequenced in a study of CD8+CD57+ T cells in acquired aplastic anemia. Only patients with CD8+CD57+ cell expansion on flow cytometry were chosen for sequencing. TCR beta VDJ and CDR3 profiles were obtained from a genomic DNA template. A single record per CDR3 protein comes from TCRdb applying MiXCR to the reads. In the table there are 200,000 or so distinct CDR3 sequences, 40% to 50% of which are singletons. Sequenced material: sorted CD4+, CD8+, or CD8+CD57+ T cells (not recorded which) from PBMCs. These receptor sequences come from a human donor with aplastic anemia.

The table lists this clonotype with many counts. CDR3 region: CSARREGRNEQYF. The CDR3 region has the DNA TGCAGTGCTAGACGGGAGGGCCGGAACGAGCAGTACTTC. V usage is TRBV20-1 and J usage is TRBJ2-7; 8 nucleotides agree with TRBD2. V dropped 2 bases and J dropped 5; count of bases not matched to a gene: 5. The CDR3 loop spans 13 amino acids. Germline V gene sequence: CDR1 DFQATT, CDR2 SNEGSKA (reference sequence).

This clonotype was observed at least ten times. The chain carries TRBV20-1 and TRBJ1-2, with no clear D. The CDR3 contains 17 residues. V shed 0 bases and J shed 4 bases, with 21 bases lying between them. Germline V gives CDR1 DFQATT, CDR2 SNEGSKA (reference sequence). The CDR3 region is CSARDQANQLPLYGYTF. In DNA form, the CDR3 reads TGCAGTGCTAGAGATCAGGCCAACCAATTGCCCCTCTATGGCTACACCTTC.

About this clonotype: With a much larger clone just one base away, this may be a read error. The chain links TRBV12-3 or TRBV12-4 to TRBJ2-1; TRBD1 is a possible D gene (5 bases). The CDR3 extends over 17 amino acids. The CDR3 nucleotides read TGTGCCAGCAGTTTACCTCAGGGAAGACAACACTACGATGAGCAGTTCTTC. Translation gives CASSLPQGRQHYDEQFF.

Notes on this clonotype: At one of its ends the junction is not consistent with the germline gene, which may arise from a read error. The V gene is TRBV6-2 or TRBV6-3, the J gene TRBJ1-1; D is possibly TRBD1 (5 bases). There are 15 residues in the CDR3. Germline V CDR1 and CDR2: MNHEY, SVGEGT. In DNA form, the CDR3 reads TGTGCCGGCAGTCTATTTGGGGGAGGCTTTCGGGAGGCTTTCTTT. It is translated as CAGSLFGGGFREAFF.